Listed here are 18 T cell receptor beta chains from one sample, sequenced in a study of CXCR3-negative and CXCR3-positive naive CD8 T cells (dated by TCRdb to between 2019 and 2020). Findings and caveats that apply to the study as a whole: Compared with CXCR3-negative naive cells, CXCR3-positive naive cells had TRB CDR3s with higher hydrophobicity (lower Kidera factor 4), lower energy, and higher strength and volume indices.

Sequencing relied on a NextSeq 550. The Human TCR Profiling Kit (MiLaboratory) was used to make UMI-labeled 5' RACE TRB cDNA libraries. After reprocessing by TCRdb, each CDR3 protein sequence is one entry, and no DNA is given. The sample table includes about 50,000 distinct CDR3 sequences. The ten largest clones represent around 0.5% of the sample. These receptors' antigens are unknown. The sequenced material came from naive CXCR3+ CD8+ T cells from blood. The cell subset or site label for this specimen denotes: CD45RO-CCR7+CD27+CD95- naive CD8+ T cells expressing CXCR3 (TNR3+). The source of these receptors is a human donor in good health. Some clones in this sample may be carry-over from other donors' samples.

J is TRBJ2-2 and V is TRBV29-1. Per the germline V gene, CDR1 is SQVTM and CDR2 is ANQGSEA. There are 13 residues in the CDR3. This chain's CDR3 is CSVETANTGELFF.

The V call is TRBV7-3, the J call TRBJ2-3; with no DNA, the TCRdb D assignment of TRBD1 cannot be verified. This CDR3 is built from 16 residues. The V gene's germline CDR1 is SGHTA and CDR2 FQGTGA. This CDR3 reads CASSLLTPTPVDTQYF.

The V call is TRBV12-5, the J call TRBJ1-5. Germline V CDR1 and CDR2: LGHNT, FRNRAP. The CDR3 contains 11 residues. The CDR3 sequence is CASGQNQPQHF.

The J gene is TRBJ2-7, the V gene TRBV9; TCRdb outputs TRBD1, but without DNA this stays unchecked. There are 15 residues in the CDR3. Per germline, CDR1 SGDLS and CDR2 YYNGEE. The CDR3 loop is CASTSGGGATDEQYF.

This rearrangement joins TRBV7-3 to TRBJ2-1; the D gene TCRdb calls, TRBD2, cannot be checked with no DNA. The germline CDR1 and CDR2 sequences are SGHTA and FQGTGA. The CDR3 is 15 amino acids. The CDR3 sequence: CASSLLAGERNEQFF.

The chain couples TRBV11-2 to TRBJ2-1; TCRdb names TRBD1, which stays unverified in the absence of DNA. Germline CDR1 is SGHAT and CDR2 is FQNNGV. The CDR3 totals 17 residues. The CDR3: CASSLTPTGLLRDEQFF. Variable domain in full (rest from reference TRBV11-2 and TRBJ2-1): EAGVAQSPRYKIIEKRQSVAFWCNPISGHATLYWYQQILGQGPKLLIQFQNNGVVDDSQLPKDRFSAERLKGVDSTLKIQPAKLEDSAVYLCASSLTPTGLLRDEQFFGPGTRLTVL.

The CDR3 sequence is CASSVRGSGTEAFF. The chain links TRBV21-1 to TRBJ1-1; the TCRdb call, TRBD1, lacks DNA for checking. TRBV21-1 is a known pseudogene. CDR3 length: 14 amino acids.

The chain employs TRBV9 and TRBJ1-2; absent DNA, TCRdb's TRBD1 call cannot be checked. Germline-derived CDR1 and CDR2 are SGDLS and YYNGEE. The length of the CDR3 is 14 residues. This CDR3 is CASSEGTGLAGYTF.

The rearrangement uses TRBV21-1 and TRBJ2-5. TRBV21-1 is noted as a pseudogene. The CDR3 covers 11 residues. The CDR3: CASRGQETQYF.

V gene TRBV20-1 combines with J gene TRBJ2-6; as DNA is missing, the TRBD2 call by TCRdb cannot be tested. The germline gives CDR1 DFQATT, CDR2 SNEGSKA (reference sequence). The CDR3 runs 16 residues. This CDR3 is CSASLEESSGANVLTF.

The chain is built from TRBV5-6 and TRBJ2-1. Germline assignment: CDR1 SGHDT and CDR2 YYEEEE. CDR3 length: 15 residues. CDR3 loop: CASSLLSDSYNEQFF.

This chain uses TRBV29-1 with TRBJ2-5; the TCRdb call, TRBD2, lacks DNA for checking. The CDR3 contains 14 residues. The germline V gene encodes CDR1 SQVTM and CDR2 ANQGSEA. The CDR3 protein is CSVIPYLAEETQYF.

The chain combines TRBV20-1 with TRBJ1-4; absent DNA, TCRdb's TRBD1 call cannot be checked. The CDR3 loop spans 14 amino acids. Germline V gene sequence: CDR1 DFQATT, CDR2 SNEGSKA (reference sequence). The CDR3 loop reads CSATRTGVWLKLFF.

V gene TRBV5-1 combines with J gene TRBJ2-5; the D call from TCRdb, TRBD1, cannot be confirmed without DNA. The CDR3 has 12 residues. The V gene's germline CDR1 is SGHRS and CDR2 YFSETQ. CDR3 in amino acids: CASSPGWETQYF.

The chain recombines TRBV6-5 with TRBJ1-1. Per germline, CDR1 MNHEY and CDR2 SVGAGI. The CDR3 sequence is 14 residues long. The CDR3 sequence: CASSLLMDYTEAFF.

The rearrangement uses TRBV27 and TRBJ2-1. This CDR3 contains 14 residues. Per germline, CDR1 MNHEY and CDR2 SMNVEV (reference sequence). The CDR3 sequence: CASSFSSAYNEQFF.

The gene calls are TRBV7-2 and TRBJ2-7; TCRdb returns TRBD1, unconfirmable since there is no DNA. This CDR3 is built from 14 residues. Germline-derived CDR1 and CDR2 are SGHTA and FQGNSA. CDR3 loop: CASSPGTDTYEQYF. Supplemented by reference TRBV7-2 and TRBJ2-7, the full variable domain reads GAGVSQSPSNKVTEKGKDVELRCDPISGHTALYWYRQSLGQGLEFLIYFQGNSAPDKSGLPSDRFSAERTGGSVSTLTIQRTQQEDSAVYLCASSPGTDTYEQYFGPGTRLTVT.

The V call is TRBV6-6, the J call TRBJ1-3; checking the TCRdb D call of TRBD1 is not possible without DNA. This CDR3 region has 17 residues. The V gene's germline CDR1 is MNHNY and CDR2 SVGAGI (reference sequence). The CDR3 sequence: CASSYPNYRATGNTIYF.